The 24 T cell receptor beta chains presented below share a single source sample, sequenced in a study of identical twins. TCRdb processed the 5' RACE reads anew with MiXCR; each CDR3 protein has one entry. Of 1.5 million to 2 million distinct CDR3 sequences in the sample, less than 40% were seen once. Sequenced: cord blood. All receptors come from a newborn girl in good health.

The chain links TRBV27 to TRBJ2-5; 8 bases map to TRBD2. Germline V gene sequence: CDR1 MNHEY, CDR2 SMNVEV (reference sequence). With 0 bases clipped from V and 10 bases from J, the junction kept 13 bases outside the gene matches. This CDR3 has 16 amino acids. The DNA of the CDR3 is TGTGCCAGCAGTTTATCACTCCAGCGGGGGAGGATGGGCCAGTACTTC. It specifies CASSLSLQRGRMGQYF.

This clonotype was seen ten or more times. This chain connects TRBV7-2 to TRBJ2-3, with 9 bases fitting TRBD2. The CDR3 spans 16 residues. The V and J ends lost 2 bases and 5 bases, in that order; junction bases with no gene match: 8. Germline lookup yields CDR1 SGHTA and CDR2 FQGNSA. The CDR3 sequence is CASSLNFRTSVDTQYF. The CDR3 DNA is TGTGCCAGCAGCTTAAATTTCAGGACTAGCGTAGATACGCAGTATTTT.

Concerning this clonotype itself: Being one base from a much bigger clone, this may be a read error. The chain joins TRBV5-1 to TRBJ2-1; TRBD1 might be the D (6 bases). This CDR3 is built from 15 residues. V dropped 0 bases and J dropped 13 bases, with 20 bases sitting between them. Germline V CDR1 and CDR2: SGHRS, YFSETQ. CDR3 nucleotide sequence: TGCGCCAGCAGCTTGGGGACAGTCGGATCGGAGACCCAGTTCTTC. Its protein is CASSLGTVGSETQFF.

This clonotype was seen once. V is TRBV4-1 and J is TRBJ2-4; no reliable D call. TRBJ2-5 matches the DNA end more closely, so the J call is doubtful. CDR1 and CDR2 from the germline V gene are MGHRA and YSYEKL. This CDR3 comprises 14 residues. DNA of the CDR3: TGCGCCAGCAGCCAAGCATGGGTTCAAGAGACCCAGTACTTC. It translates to CASSQAWVQETQYF.

CDR3 in DNA: TGTGCCAGCAGCTTATACCAACCCAAGGGGCGAGGGGCCTACGAGCAGTACTTC. Protein: CASSLYQPKGRGAYEQYF. This chain connects TRBV7-8 to TRBJ2-7; D may correspond to TRBD1 or TRBD2 (5 bases each). The CDR3 has 18 residues. Germline CDR1 reads SGHVS; CDR2 reads FQNEAQ. The V end lost 2 bases, the J end lost 2 bases, and 22 bases lay between the germline ends.

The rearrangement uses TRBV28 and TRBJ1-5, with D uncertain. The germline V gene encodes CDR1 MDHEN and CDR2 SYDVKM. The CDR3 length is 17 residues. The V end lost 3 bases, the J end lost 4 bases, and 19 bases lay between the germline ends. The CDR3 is CASSFPSYTSFNQPQHF. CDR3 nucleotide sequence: TGTGCCAGCAGTTTTCCCTCTTACACGTCATTTAATCAGCCCCAGCATTTT.

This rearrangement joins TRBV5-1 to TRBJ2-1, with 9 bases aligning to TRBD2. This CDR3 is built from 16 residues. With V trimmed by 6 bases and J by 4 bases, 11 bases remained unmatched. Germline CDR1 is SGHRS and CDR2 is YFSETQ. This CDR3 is CASNIGLAQNYNEQFF. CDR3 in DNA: TGCGCCAGCAACATTGGACTAGCGCAAAATTACAATGAGCAGTTCTTC.

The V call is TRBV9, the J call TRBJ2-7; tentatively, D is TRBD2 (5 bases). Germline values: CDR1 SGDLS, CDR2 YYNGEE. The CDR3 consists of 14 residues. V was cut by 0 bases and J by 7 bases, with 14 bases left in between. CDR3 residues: CASSVGRSANEQYF. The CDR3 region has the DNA TGTGCCAGCAGCGTAGGACGTAGCGCGAATGAGCAGTACTTC.

CDR3 region: CASSERGGETFF. The CDR3 nucleotides are TGTGCCAGCAGTGAAAGGGGGGGCGAAACTTTCTTT. V usage is TRBV12-3 or TRBV12-4 and J usage is TRBJ1-1, with D perhaps matching TRBD1 (6 bases). The CDR3 runs to 12 residues. V lost 5 bases and J 12 bases, leaving 16 bases between the germline ends.

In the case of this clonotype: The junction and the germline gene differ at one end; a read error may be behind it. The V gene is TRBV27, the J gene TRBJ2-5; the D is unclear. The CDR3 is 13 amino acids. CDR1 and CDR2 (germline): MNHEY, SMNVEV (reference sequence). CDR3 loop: CASTSPRAETRYF. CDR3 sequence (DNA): TGTGCCAGCACATCCCCGAGAGCCGAGACCCGGTACTTC.

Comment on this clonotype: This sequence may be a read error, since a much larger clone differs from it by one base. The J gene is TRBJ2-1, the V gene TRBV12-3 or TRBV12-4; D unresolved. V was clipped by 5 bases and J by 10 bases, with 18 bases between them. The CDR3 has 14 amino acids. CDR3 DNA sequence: TGTGCCAGCAGTCAAGGACGGCCGAACTACGAGCAGTTCTTC. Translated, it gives CASSQGRPNYEQFF.

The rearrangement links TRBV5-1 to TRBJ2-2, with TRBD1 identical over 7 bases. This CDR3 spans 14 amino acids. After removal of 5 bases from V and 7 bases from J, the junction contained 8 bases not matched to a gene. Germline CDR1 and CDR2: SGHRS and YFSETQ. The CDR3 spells CASSLTGADGELFF. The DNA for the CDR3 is TGCGCCAGCAGTCTAACAGGGGCGGACGGGGAGCTGTTTTTT.

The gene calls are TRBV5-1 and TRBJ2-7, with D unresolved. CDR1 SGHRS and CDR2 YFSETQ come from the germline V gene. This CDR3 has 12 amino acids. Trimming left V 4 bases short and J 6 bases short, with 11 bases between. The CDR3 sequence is CASSGGRAEQYF. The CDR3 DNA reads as TGCGCCAGCAGCGGCGGCCGTGCCGAGCAGTACTTC.

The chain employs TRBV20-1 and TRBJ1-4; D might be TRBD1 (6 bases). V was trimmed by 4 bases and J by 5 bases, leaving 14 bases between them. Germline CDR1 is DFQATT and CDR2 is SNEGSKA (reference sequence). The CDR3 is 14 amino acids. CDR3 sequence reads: CSATRPGQNEKLFF. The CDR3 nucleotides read TGCAGTGCTACCCGACCGGGACAAAATGAAAAACTGTTTTTT.

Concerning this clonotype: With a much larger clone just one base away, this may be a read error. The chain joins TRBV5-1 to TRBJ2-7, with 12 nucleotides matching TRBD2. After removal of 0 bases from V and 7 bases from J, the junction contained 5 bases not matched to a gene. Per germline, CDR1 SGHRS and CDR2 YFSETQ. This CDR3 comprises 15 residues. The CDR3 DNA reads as TGCGCCAGCAGCTTGGCTAGCGGGAGGGCCAATGAGCAGTACTTC. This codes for CASSLASGRANEQYF.

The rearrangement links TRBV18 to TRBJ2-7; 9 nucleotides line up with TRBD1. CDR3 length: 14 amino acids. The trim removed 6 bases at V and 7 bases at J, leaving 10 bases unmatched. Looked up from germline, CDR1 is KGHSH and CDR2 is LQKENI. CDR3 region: CASSPGQGTWEQYF. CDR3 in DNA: TGTGCCAGCTCGCCGGGACAGGGAACATGGGAGCAGTACTTC.

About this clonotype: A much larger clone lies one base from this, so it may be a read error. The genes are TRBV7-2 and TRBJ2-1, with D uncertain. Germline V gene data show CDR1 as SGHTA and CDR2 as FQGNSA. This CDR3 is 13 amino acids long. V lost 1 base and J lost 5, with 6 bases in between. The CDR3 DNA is TGTGCCAGCAGCTTAGTGACAAACAATGAGCAGTTCTTC. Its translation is CASSLVTNNEQFF.

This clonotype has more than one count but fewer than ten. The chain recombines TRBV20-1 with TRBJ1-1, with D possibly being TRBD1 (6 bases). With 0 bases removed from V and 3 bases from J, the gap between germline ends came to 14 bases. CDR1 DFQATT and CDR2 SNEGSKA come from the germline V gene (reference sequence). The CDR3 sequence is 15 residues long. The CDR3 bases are TGCAGTGCTAGAGATCGGAGGGGGTCTTACACTGAAGCTTTCTTT. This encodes CSARDRRGSYTEAFF.

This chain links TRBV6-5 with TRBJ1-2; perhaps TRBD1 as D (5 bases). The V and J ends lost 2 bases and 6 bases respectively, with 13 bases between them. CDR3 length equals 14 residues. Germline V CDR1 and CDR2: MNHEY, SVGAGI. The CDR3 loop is CASSYVPQGNGYTF. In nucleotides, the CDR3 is TGTGCCAGCAGTTACGTTCCGCAGGGTAATGGCTACACCTTC.

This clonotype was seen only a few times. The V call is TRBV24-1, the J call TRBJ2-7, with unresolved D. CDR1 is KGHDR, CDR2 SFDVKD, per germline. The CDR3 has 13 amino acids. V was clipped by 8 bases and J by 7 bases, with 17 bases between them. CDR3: CATTDVGSNEQYF. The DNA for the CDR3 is TGTGCCACCACGGATGTCGGTTCCAATGAGCAGTACTTC.

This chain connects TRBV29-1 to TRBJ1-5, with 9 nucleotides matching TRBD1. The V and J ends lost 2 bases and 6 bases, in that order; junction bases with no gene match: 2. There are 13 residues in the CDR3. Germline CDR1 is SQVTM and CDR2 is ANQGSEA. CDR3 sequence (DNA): TGCAGCGTTGAAAAGGACAGGGGTCAGCCCCAGCATTTT. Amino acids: CSVEKDRGQPQHF.

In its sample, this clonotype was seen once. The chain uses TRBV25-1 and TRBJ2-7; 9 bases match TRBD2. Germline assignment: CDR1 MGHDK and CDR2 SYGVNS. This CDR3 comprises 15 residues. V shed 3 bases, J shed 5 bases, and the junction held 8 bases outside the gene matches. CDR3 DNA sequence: TGTGCCAGCAGTGATGCGGGGGGGCCAAGTAACGAGCAGTACTTC. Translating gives CASSDAGGPSNEQYF.

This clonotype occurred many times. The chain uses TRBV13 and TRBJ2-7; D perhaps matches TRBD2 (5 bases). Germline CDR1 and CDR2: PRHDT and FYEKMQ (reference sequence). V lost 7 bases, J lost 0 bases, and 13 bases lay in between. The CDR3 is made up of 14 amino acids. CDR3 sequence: CASTTTGSSYEQYF. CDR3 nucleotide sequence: TGTGCCAGCACCACTACGGGAAGCTCCTACGAGCAGTACTTC.

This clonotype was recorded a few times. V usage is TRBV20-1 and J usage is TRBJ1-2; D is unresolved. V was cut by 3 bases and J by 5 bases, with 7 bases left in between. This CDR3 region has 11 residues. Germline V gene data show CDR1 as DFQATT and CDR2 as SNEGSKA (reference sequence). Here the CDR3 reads CSARVQYGYTF. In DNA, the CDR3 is TGCAGTGCTAGGGTCCAGTATGGCTACACCTTC.